The clone carrying this T cell receptor (beta chain) was recorded a few times. The data were taken from a study of blood T cells in healthy people across ages. Trimming left V 2 bases short and J 0 bases short, with 8 bases between. CDR3 length: 15 amino acids. Together with a sample-barcoded 5' primer, a J-beta primer mix was included in a second PCR lasting about 7 to 11 cycles. TCRdb reprocessed the 5' RACE reads with MiXCR, giving one entry per CDR3 protein. The sample lists hundreds of thousands of distinct CDR3 sequences; around a quarter were seen once. The same specimen was also included in a second study, on T cells of mothers and their children.

Sequencing was performed on blood. This clonotype originated in a boy between 10 and 17 years old in good health. The V call is TRBV23-1, the J call TRBJ2-1; D gene unclear. Being an ORF, TRBV23-1 has a function that is uncertain. The CDR3 coding sequence is TGCGCCAGCAGTCAACGACTTCGCTCCTACAATGAGCAGTTCTTC. It is translated as CASSQRLRSYNEQFF.